This TCR beta chain appears in the sequencing data of a study of blood T cell repertoires in COVID-19. Looking at the study overall: PBMCs, B-cell-depleted T cells, or T cells provided the cDNA or gDNA that made up the material.

Authors' processing steps: Estimation of nucleated cell counts was performed using reference gene primer amplification. TCRdb's table, derived via immunoSEQ multiplex PCR, lists solely in-frame clones and lacks some. V and J calls plus clone size are reproduced from that table; the DNA served to infer D and trimming. Among some 200,000 clones listed, nearly 85% were seen once. Germline CDR1 and CDR2: MNHEY and SVGAGI. CDR3 length: 13 amino acids. V shed 6 bases and J 5 bases; nucleotides not matched to a gene: 4. Sequencing was carried out using peripheral blood. The TCR originated in a woman aged 25 to 39 with COVID-19, enrolled during active disease. The rearrangement links TRBV6-5 to TRBJ2-7; 10 bases align to TRBD2. This CDR3 reads CASRLAGLDEQYF. The CDR3 bases are TGTGCCAGCAGACTAGCGGGACTCGACGAGCAGTACTTC.